This entry features one T cell receptor (beta chain) sequence. What it binds is unknown. Treatment denoted: around 19 received Ad26.COV2.S at low or high dose, single or two shots; roughly 5 received placebo; per-sample allocation not given. Collection of samples fell on day 63 after the first vaccine or placebo injection. Profiling relied on immunoSEQ multiplex PCR, and the TCRdb table lists in-frame clones only, not all of them. The table includes about 400,000 clones, around 85% detected once. V was clipped by 1 base and J by 5 bases, with 11 bases between them. The CDR3 has 14 residues. Germline assignment: CDR1 SEHNR and CDR2 FQNEAQ (reference sequence). The data are from a study of Ad26.COV2.S vaccination and SARS-CoV-2 variants. Study at large: Donor was assigned to the Ad26.COV2.S arm of trial COV1001.

Broader study findings: For non-spike TCRs, breadth in vaccine recipients resembled that in placebo recipients.

This material consisted of peripheral blood, taken in a trial of Ad26.COV2.S vaccine versus placebo. The receptor's source is a person between 18 and 60 years old who received the Ad26.COV2.S COVID-19 vaccine or a placebo. The chain links TRBV7-9 to TRBJ2-5, with D tentatively TRBD2 (5 bases). The CDR3 protein is CASSLDVQRETQYF. The CDR3 DNA is TGTGCCAGCAGCTTAGACGTCCAGCGGGAGACCCAGTACTTC.